This T cell receptor beta chain originates from a study of blood T cell repertoires in COVID-19. The CDR3 is 15 amino acids. V lost 2 bases, J lost 4 bases, and 3 bases stayed unmatched. Looked up from germline, CDR1 is LGHNA and CDR2 is YSLEER. The count of this clone is one. Produced via immunoSEQ multiplex PCR; TCRdb's table is partial and in-frame only. The sample has a few hundred thousand clones; roughly nine tenths are singletons. The specimen sequenced was PBMCs or T cells enriched from blood (not recorded which). This TCR came from a woman aged 40 to 50 who had been exposed to COVID-19. This rearrangement joins TRBV4-3 to TRBJ1-2; 11 bases agree with TRBD1. The CDR3, as DNA: TGCGCCAGCAGCCAACCGGGACAGGGGGGCTATGGCTACACCTTC. It yields the protein CASSQPGQGGYGYTF.